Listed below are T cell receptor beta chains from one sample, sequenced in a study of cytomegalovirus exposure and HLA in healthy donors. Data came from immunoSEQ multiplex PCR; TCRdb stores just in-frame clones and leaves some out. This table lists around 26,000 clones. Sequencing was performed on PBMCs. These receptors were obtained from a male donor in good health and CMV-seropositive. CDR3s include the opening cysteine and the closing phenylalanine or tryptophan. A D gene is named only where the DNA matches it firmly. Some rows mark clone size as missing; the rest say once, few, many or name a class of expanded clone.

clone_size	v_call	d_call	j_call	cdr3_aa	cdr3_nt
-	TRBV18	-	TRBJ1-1	CASSTTGGNTEAFF	TGTGCCAGCTCTACCACCGGGGGGAACACTGAAGCTTTCTTT
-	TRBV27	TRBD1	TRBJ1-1	CASSTGQPGWTEAFF	TGTGCCAGCAGTACGGGACAGCCTGGATGGACTGAAGCTTTCTTT
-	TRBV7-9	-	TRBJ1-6	CASSSRTANSPLHF	TGTGCCAGCAGCTCCCGGACAGCTAATTCACCCCTCCACTTT
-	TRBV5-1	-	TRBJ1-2	CASSYADSYTF	TGCGCCAGCAGCTACGCGGATAGCTACACCTTC
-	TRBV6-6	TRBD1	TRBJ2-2	CASSYSDRGNGELFF	TGTGCCAGCAGTTACTCAGACAGGGGTAACGGGGAGCTGTTTTTT
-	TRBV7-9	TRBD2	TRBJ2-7	CASSLTSGAPSAEQYF	TGTGCCAGCAGCTTAACTAGCGGCGCCCCATCGGCCGAGCAGTACTTC
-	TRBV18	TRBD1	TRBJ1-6	CASSPGPGGNSPLHF	TGTGCCAGCTCACCAGGTCCAGGGGGCAATTCACCCCTCCACTTT
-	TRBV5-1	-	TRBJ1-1	CASSSDTEAFF	TGCGCCAGCAGCTCCGACACTGAAGCTTTCTTT
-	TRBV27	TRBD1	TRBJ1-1	CASRWDRNTEAFF	TGTGCCAGCAGATGGGACAGGAACACTGAAGCTTTCTTT
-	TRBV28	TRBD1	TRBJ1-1	CATVPLGQGDTEAFF	TGTGCCACCGTACCTTTGGGACAGGGGGACACTGAAGCTTTCTTT
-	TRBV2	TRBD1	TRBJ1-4	CASSQDRGGNEKLFF	TGTGCCAGCAGCCAAGACAGGGGTGGCAATGAAAAACTGTTTTTT
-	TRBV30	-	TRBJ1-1	CAWRSSGGTEAFF	TGTGCCTGGAGGAGCAGTGGAGGGACTGAAGCTTTCTTT
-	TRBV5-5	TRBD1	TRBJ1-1	CASSGTGTVNTEAFF	TGTGCCAGCAGCGGAACCGGGACAGTTAACACTGAAGCTTTCTTT
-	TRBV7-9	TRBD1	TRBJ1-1	CASSAQGVATEAFF	TGTGCCAGCAGCGCACAGGGGGTGGCCACTGAAGCTTTCTTT
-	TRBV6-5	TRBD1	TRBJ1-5	CASRDRAGQPQHF	TGTGCCAGCAGGGACAGGGCTGGTCAGCCCCAGCATTTT
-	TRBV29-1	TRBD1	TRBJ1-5	CSVGQAGQPQHF	TGCAGCGTGGGACAGGCCGGGCAGCCCCAGCATTTT
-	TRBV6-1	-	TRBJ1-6	CASSDRSSYNSPLHF	TGTGCCAGCAGTGATAGGAGCTCCTATAATTCACCCCTCCACTTT
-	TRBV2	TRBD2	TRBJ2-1	CASDRLAAMSSYNEQFF	TGTGCCAGCGATAGACTAGCGGCCATGAGCTCCTACAATGAGCAGTTCTTC
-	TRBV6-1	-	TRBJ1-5	CASSDGGGWFVQPQHF	TGTGCCAGCAGTGATGGGGGAGGGTGGTTTGTTCAGCCCCAGCATTTT
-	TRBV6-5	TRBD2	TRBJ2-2	CASSSGGHTGELFF	TGTGCCAGCAGTAGCGGGGGGCACACCGGGGAGCTGTTTTTT
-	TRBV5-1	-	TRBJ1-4	CASSPGGDEKLFF	TGCGCCAGCAGCCCCGGGGGGGATGAAAAACTGTTTTTT
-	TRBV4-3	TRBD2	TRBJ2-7	CASSQDSAGVLEQYF	TGCGCCAGCAGCCAAGACTCGGCGGGAGTTCTCGAGCAGTACTTC
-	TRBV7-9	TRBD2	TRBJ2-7	CATGTSSAGEQYF	TGTGCCACCGGTACGTCTTCAGCGGGGGAGCAGTACTTC
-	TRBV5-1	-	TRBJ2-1	CASSSQGGSYNEQFF	TGCGCCAGCAGCTCGCAGGGTGGGTCCTACAATGAGCAGTTCTTC
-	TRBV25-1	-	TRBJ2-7	CASSERGSSTYEQYF	TGTGCCAGCAGTGAAAGGGGCAGTTCTACCTACGAGCAGTACTTC
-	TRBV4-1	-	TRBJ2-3	CASSQGRSGVSTDTQYF	TGCGCCAGCAGCCAGGGTAGAAGTGGAGTAAGCACAGATACGCAGTATTTT
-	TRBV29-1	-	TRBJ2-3	CSVEGANPPSTDTQYF	TGCAGCGTTGAGGGGGCTAATCCCCCTAGCACAGATACGCAGTATTTT
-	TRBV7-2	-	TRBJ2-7	CASSSSGASSSYEQYF	TGTGCCAGCAGCTCGTCAGGGGCCTCTAGCTCCTACGAGCAGTACTTC
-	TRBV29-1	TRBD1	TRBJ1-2	CSVGTGQGANYGYTF	TGCAGCGTGGGTACGGGACAGGGGGCTAACTATGGCTACACCTTC
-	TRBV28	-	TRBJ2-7	CASSSQGLVAYEQYF	TGTGCCAGCAGTTCCCAGGGTCTGGTCGCCTACGAGCAGTACTTC
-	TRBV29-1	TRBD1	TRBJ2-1	CSVAGQEGGFF	TGCAGCGTTGCAGGACAGGAAGGGGGGTTCTTC
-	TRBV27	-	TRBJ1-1	CASSLGHENTEAFF	TGTGCCAGCAGCCTGGGACATGAGAACACTGAAGCTTTCTTT
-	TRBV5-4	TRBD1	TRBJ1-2	CASSLQGQGRGYTF	TGTGCCAGCAGCCTCCAAGGACAGGGTAGAGGCTACACCTTC
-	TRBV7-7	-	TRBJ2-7	CASSLVRGHEQYF	TGTGCCAGCAGCTTAGTCAGGGGCCACGAGCAGTACTTC
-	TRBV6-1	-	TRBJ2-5	CATDGQIDGTQYF	TGTGCCACAGATGGACAGATTGATGGGACCCAGTACTTC
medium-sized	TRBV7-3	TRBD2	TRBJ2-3	CASSRLAGYTDTQYF	TGTGCCAGCAGCAGACTAGCGGGATACACAGATACGCAGTATTTT
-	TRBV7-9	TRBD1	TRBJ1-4	CASSWTGTNEKLFF	TGTGCCAGCAGCTGGACAGGGACGAATGAAAAACTGTTTTTT
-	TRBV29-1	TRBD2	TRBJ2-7	CSARDYSRYEQYF	TGCAGCGCCCGGGACTATTCTCGCTACGAGCAGTACTTC
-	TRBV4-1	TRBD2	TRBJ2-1	CASSQLTSGGANEQFF	TGCGCCAGCAGCCAATTGACTAGCGGGGGGGCCAATGAGCAGTTCTTC
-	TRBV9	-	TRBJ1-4	CASSGSQGRGEKLFF	TGTGCCAGCAGCGGGTCACAGGGCCGGGGAGAAAAACTGTTTTTT
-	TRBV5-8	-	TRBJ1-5	CASSPVGGNQPQHF	TGTGCCAGCAGCCCAGTGGGGGGGAACCAGCCCCAGCATTTT
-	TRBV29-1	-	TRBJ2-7	CSVGGRETYEQYF	TGCAGCGTTGGGGGGCGGGAGACCTACGAGCAGTACTTC
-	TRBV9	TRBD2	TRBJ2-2	CASSVGSGGANTGELFF	TGTGCCAGCAGCGTAGGAAGCGGGGGGGCCAACACCGGGGAGCTGTTTTTT
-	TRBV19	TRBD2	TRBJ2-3	CASSTGRARDTQYF	TGTGCCAGTAGTACTGGGAGGGCCCGGGATACGCAGTATTTT
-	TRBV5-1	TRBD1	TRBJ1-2	CASSIGQGTSGYTF	TGCGCCAGCAGCATAGGACAGGGGACCTCTGGCTACACCTTC
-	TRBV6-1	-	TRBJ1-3	CASSSVFSGNTIYF	TGTGCCAGCAGTTCGGTCTTCTCTGGAAACACCATATATTTT
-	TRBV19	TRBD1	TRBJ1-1	CASSPPRTGGIRTEAFF	TGTGCCAGTAGTCCCCCCCGGACAGGGGGAATACGCACTGAAGCTTTCTTT
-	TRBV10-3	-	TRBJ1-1	CAISEGTGTSNTEAFF	TGTGCCATCAGTGAGGGCACCGGGACATCGAACACTGAAGCTTTCTTT
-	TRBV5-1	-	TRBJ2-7	CASSFTGKNEQYF	TGCGCCAGCAGCTTTACAGGTAAAAACGAGCAGTACTTC
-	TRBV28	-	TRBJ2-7	CASTSGGPTDEQYF	TGTGCCAGCACTTCCGGGGGACCGACTGACGAGCAGTACTTC
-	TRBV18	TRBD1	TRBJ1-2	CASSQGTGPNYGYTF	TGTGCCAGCAGCCAGGGGACAGGGCCAAACTATGGCTACACCTTC
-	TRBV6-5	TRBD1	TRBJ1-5	CASSGQGYNQPQHF	TGTGCCAGCAGCGGACAGGGGTACAATCAGCCCCAGCATTTT
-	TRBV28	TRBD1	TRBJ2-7	CATRGQGPTYEQYF	TGTGCCACTAGAGGACAGGGGCCCACTTACGAGCAGTACTTC
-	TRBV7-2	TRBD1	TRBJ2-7	CASSLGQGFFYEQYF	TGTGCCAGCAGCTTAGGACAGGGTTTTTTCTACGAGCAGTACTTC
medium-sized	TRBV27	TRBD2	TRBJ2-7	CASSLSTSGAYEQYF	TGTGCCAGCAGTTTGTCTACTAGCGGAGCCTACGAGCAGTACTTC